This passage covers 7 T cell receptor beta chains from one sample sequenced in a study of cytomegalovirus exposure and HLA in healthy donors (TCRdb year 2017). The library was produced with the immunoSEQ multiplex PCR assay. The multiplex PCR relied on a mix of 60 forward primers for TCR Vbeta segments and 13 reverse primers for TCR Jbeta segments. Here the immuneACCESS table is served through TCRdb, limited to in-frame sequences with V and J called. Missing clones are a known gap in these copies; in checked studies unresolved V genes cover under half, and the rest lacks a known reason. The sample table holds around 200,000 clones, of which about 79% were seen once. The ten top clones hold 2% to 2.5% of the sample. Sequencing used PBMCs. The receptors were gathered from a woman aged 50 to 65 in good health and CMV-seronegative.

V gene TRBV27 combines with J gene TRBJ2-3, with a weak D call TRBD2 (6 bases). The CDR3 loop spans 16 amino acids. The V and J ends lost 0 bases and 6 bases respectively, with 16 bases between them. Germline CDR1 and CDR2: MNHEY and SMNVEV (reference sequence). The CDR3: CASSLSRQLAGDTQYF. CDR3 nucleotides: TGTGCCAGCAGTTTATCCCGACAGCTCGCGGGGGATACGCAGTATTTT.

The V gene is TRBV30, the J gene TRBJ2-2; tentative D call: TRBD2 (6 bases). V gave up 0 bases and J gave up 8 bases, with 19 bases separating them. The CDR3 totals 16 residues. The germline CDR1 and CDR2 sequences are GTSNPN and SVGIG (reference sequence). DNA for the CDR3: TGTGCCTGGAGTGTACGGGACTCTTATTCGGGTGGGGAGCTGTTTTTT. Translating it yields CAWSVRDSYSGGELFF.

A note on this clone: One junction end does not reproduce the germline sequence, and a read error may be involved. The rearrangement joins TRBV7-9 to TRBJ1-1; D is unresolved. CDR1 is SEHNR, CDR2 FQNEAQ, per germline (reference sequence). The CDR3 covers 16 residues. The CDR3 sequence is CSSRLFVRIKNTEAFF. Written as DNA, the CDR3 is TGTTCCAGCAGATTATTTGTGAGGATTAAGAACACTGAAGCTTTCTTT.

The V and J genes are TRBV7-8 and TRBJ1-1; 9 bases are shared with TRBD1. Trimming at V came to 3 bases and at J to 6 bases, leaving 8 bases not matched to a gene. Germline CDR1 reads SGHVS; CDR2 reads FQNEAQ. This CDR3 has 15 residues. The CDR3 sequence: CASSFGGTGNSEAFF. DNA for the CDR3: TGTGCCAGCAGCTTTGGTGGGACAGGGAATTCTGAAGCTTTCTTT. Full variable domain (outside the CDR3, taken from reference TRBV7-8 and TRBJ1-1): GAGVSQSPRYKVAKRGQDVALRCDPISGHVSLFWYQQALGQGPEFLTYFQNEAQLDKSGLPSDRFFAERPEGSVSTLKIQRTQQEDSAVYLCASSFGGTGNSEAFFGQGTRLTVV.

About this clone itself: Relative to the germline gene, one junction end is altered; a read error may explain this. The V call is TRBV19, the J call TRBJ2-7; TRBD2 matches 8 bases. The CDR3 is 13 amino acids. CDR1 is LNHDA, CDR2 SQIVND, per germline (reference sequence). For the CDR3, the DNA is TGTGCCAGCAGGGGTGGGATAGCGGGATTCGAGGGCTTC. Translation: CASRGGIAGFEGF.

This rearrangement joins TRBV4-1 to TRBJ2-7; 10 positions agree with TRBD1. Per the germline V gene, CDR1 is MGHRA and CDR2 is YSYEKL. This CDR3 spans 14 amino acids. The junction had 3 bases not matched to a gene; V was cut back by 4 bases and J by 3 bases. The CDR3 nucleotides read TGCGCCAGCAGCCCGACAGGGGGCATCTACGAGCAGTACTTC. Translation gives CASSPTGGIYEQYF.

This clone was detected only a few times. The rearrangement links TRBV5-1 to TRBJ2-2, with TRBD1 as a possible D gene (6 bases). The V end was cut by 3 bases, the J end by 5 bases, with 8 bases between. In germline, CDR1 is SGHRS, CDR2 YFSETQ. CDR3 length: 13 residues. CDR3 sequence reads: CASSSGVTGELFF. The CDR3 coding sequence is TGCGCCAGCAGCTCAGGGGTAACCGGGGAGCTGTTTTTT.